The 14 T cell receptor beta chains presented below share a single source sample, sequenced in a study of T cells after yellow fever vaccination. TCRdb fed the 5' RACE reads into MiXCR, producing one record per CDR3 protein. The profile covers 300,000 to 400,000 distinct CDR3 sequences, with 6.2% appearing a single time and 14% to 15% taken by the ten largest. The sample in question was PBMCs, obtained 5 days after the yellow fever booster vaccination. The receptor source for this set is a young man who received the YFV17D yellow fever vaccine.

The chain recombines TRBV20-1 with TRBJ2-7; tentative D call: TRBD2 (6 bases). The CDR3 length is 15 residues. The germline V gene encodes CDR1 DFQATT and CDR2 SNEGSKA (reference sequence). V lost 6 bases, J lost 0 bases, and 18 bases lay in between. CDR3 nucleotide sequence: TGCAGTGCGAGGAGGCGGGATGCCAGCTCCTACGAGCAGTACTTC. Translating gives CSARRRDASSYEQYF.

The chain joins TRBV5-1 to TRBJ2-1; 16 bases align to TRBD2. V lost 6 bases, J lost 9 bases, and 3 bases stayed unmatched. CDR1 and CDR2 from the germline V gene are SGHRS and YFSETQ. The CDR3 runs 14 residues. The CDR3 is CASKGTSGRGEQFF. In DNA, the CDR3 is TGCGCCAGCAAAGGGACTAGCGGGAGGGGTGAGCAGTTCTTC.

This clonotype was seen a handful of times. This chain uses TRBV4-3 with TRBJ2-5; 7 bases map to TRBD2. Germline lookup yields CDR1 LGHNA and CDR2 YSLEER. The V gene end was trimmed by 0 bases and the J gene end by 2 bases; junction bases not matched to a gene: 0. The CDR3 consists of 14 residues. As DNA, the CDR3 is TGCGCCAGCAGCCAAGAGGGACTACAAGAGACCCAGTACTTC. Its translation: CASSQEGLQETQYF.

A few counts support this clonotype. The genes are TRBV27 and TRBJ2-3; 10 bases fit TRBD2. This CDR3 is built from 16 residues. Germline V CDR1 and CDR2: MNHEY, SMNVEV (reference sequence). V lost 6 bases and J lost 2; bases outside the gene matches: 8. Written as DNA, the CDR3 is TGTGCCAGCAGCCAAACTCTAGCGGGAGTCACAGATACGCAGTATTTT. The encoded protein is CASSQTLAGVTDTQYF.

V is TRBV28 and J is TRBJ2-1; tentative D call: TRBD2 (7 bases). The CDR3 extends over 13 amino acids. The germline V gene encodes CDR1 MDHEN and CDR2 SYDVKM. V lost 6 bases, J lost 9 bases, and 15 bases lay in between. Here the CDR3 reads CASSNLGGGEQFF. The CDR3 DNA is TGTGCCAGCAGCAACCTAGGGGGGGGTGAGCAGTTCTTC. Full variable domain (outside the CDR3, taken from reference TRBV28 and TRBJ2-1): DVKVTQSSRYLVKRTGEKVFLECVQDMDHENMFWYRQDPGLGLRLIYFSYDVKMKEKGDIPEGYSVSREKKERFSLILESASTNQTSMYLCASSNLGGGEQFFGPGTRLTVL.

This chain links TRBV27 with TRBJ1-5; D not certain. The CDR3 is 16 residues long. V lost 3 bases, J lost 2 bases, and 14 bases lay in between. CDR1 is MNHEY and CDR2 is SMNVEV in the germline V gene (reference sequence). The CDR3: CASSLKPRRGNQPQHF. The CDR3, as DNA: TGTGCCAGCAGTTTGAAACCGCGCCGGGGCAATCAGCCCCAGCATTTT.

This clonotype was counted a few times. The genes are TRBV6-5 and TRBJ1-4; maybe TRBD1 (6 bases). Trimming shortened V by 0 bases and J by 8 bases, and 16 bases separated the two germline ends. This CDR3 contains 16 residues. Germline V gene sequence: CDR1 MNHEY, CDR2 SVGAGI. The CDR3 spells CASSYSTGRVGEKLFF. As DNA, the CDR3 is TGTGCCAGCAGTTACTCGACAGGCAGGGTTGGCGAAAAACTGTTTTTT.

This clonotype was recorded a few times. The chain employs TRBV18 and TRBJ1-1, with D unclear. V lost 3 bases, J lost 4 bases, and 6 bases lay in between. Germline CDR1 is KGHSH and CDR2 is LQKENI. The CDR3 extends over 12 amino acids. The CDR3 reads CASSPGLTEAFF. CDR3 bases: TGTGCCAGCTCACCCGGGCTCACTGAAGCTTTCTTT. Full variable domain (rest looked up from reference TRBV18 and TRBJ1-1): NAGVMQNPRHLVRRRGQEARLRCSPMKGHSHVYWYRQLPEEGLKFMVYLQKENIIDESGMPKERFSAEFPKEGPSILRIQQVVRGDSAAYFCASSPGLTEAFFGQGTRLTVV.

Comments on this clonotype: The junction departs from the called germline gene at one end, perhaps through a read error. This chain links TRBV20-1 with TRBJ2-7, with D maybe TRBD2 (6 bases). Germline V gene lookup returns CDR1 DFQATT and CDR2 SNEGSKA (reference sequence). CDR3 length: 10 amino acids. CDR3 coding DNA: TGCAGCGCTAAGCGGGTCGAGCAGTACTTC. It is translated as CSAKRVEQYF.

This clonotype has ten or more counts. The rearrangement uses TRBV27 and TRBJ2-7; D may be TRBD1 (7 bases). Germline V gene lookup returns CDR1 MNHEY and CDR2 SMNVEV (reference sequence). V was trimmed by 6 bases and J by 4 bases, leaving 22 bases between them. This CDR3 has 16 residues. This chain's CDR3 is CASRSGGAGGNYEQYF. CDR3 nucleotide sequence: TGTGCCAGCAGATCCGGAGGGGCAGGGGGGAATTACGAGCAGTACTTC.

This clonotype was detected ten times or more. The CDR3 here is CASNPLGSQEAFF. The CDR3 region has the DNA TGTGCCAGCAACCCATTAGGGAGCCAAGAAGCTTTCTTT. The genes are TRBV6-5 and TRBJ1-1; D remains ambiguous. The germline V gene encodes CDR1 MNHEY and CDR2 SVGAGI. The CDR3 length is 13 residues. The V gene lost 7 bases and the J gene lost 8 bases, with 17 bases spanning the gap.

This clonotype was recorded many times. This CDR3 is CASSLSSGRAYEQYF. As DNA, the CDR3 is TGTGCCAGCAGCTTGTCAAGCGGGAGGGCCTACGAGCAGTACTTC. The chain combines TRBV7-8 with TRBJ2-7, with 10 bases aligning to TRBD2. Germline loops: CDR1 SGHVS, CDR2 FQNEAQ. The CDR3 extends over 15 amino acids. V trimming: 3 bases; J trimming: 2 bases; junction bases outside the gene matches: 4.

This clonotype appeared many times. The chain is built from TRBV29-1 and TRBJ1-1, with unresolved D. Germline CDR1 and CDR2: SQVTM and ANQGSEA. V lost 6 bases, J lost 8 bases, and 28 bases lay in between. The length of the CDR3 is 16 residues. In nucleotides, the CDR3 is TGCAGCGTGGTGTTGAGGGCCCAGGCCGGTTTTGGGGAAGCTTTCTTT. Encoded protein: CSVVLRAQAGFGEAFF.

This clonotype appeared a few times. The rearrangement links TRBV15 to TRBJ2-7, with TRBD2 matching 12 bases. The V segment lost 4 bases and the J segment 3 bases; nucleotides outside the gene matches: 4. Per germline, CDR1 LNHNV and CDR2 YYDKDF (reference sequence). The CDR3 has 15 residues. The CDR3 loop reads CATSTGLAGIYEQYF. The CDR3 DNA is TGTGCCACCAGCACAGGACTAGCGGGAATCTACGAGCAGTACTTC.